A selection of T cell receptor beta chains follows, all from one sample in a study of T cell responses to AZD1222 COVID-19 vaccine. Profiling relied on immunoSEQ multiplex PCR, and the TCRdb table lists in-frame clones only, not all of them. Of about 97,000 clones listed, 70% to 90% are singletons. The source was peripheral blood, collected 28 days after the second AZD1222 dose. Receptors were obtained from an adult who received the AZD1222 COVID-19 vaccine. Each CDR3 is given with its conserved first and last residue. Fields, in order: V gene, J gene, clone size, D gene, CDR3 DNA, CDR3 protein. The D gene is left open where the match is weak. Clone sizes are given selectively: once, few, many, or a class where the clone is expanded.

V: TRBV9
J: TRBJ1-1
size: .
D: .
DNA: TGTGCCAGCAGCGTAAGGGGGGACTTTATCGGCACTGAAGCTTTCTTT
CDR3: CASSVRGDFIGTEAFF

V: TRBV12-5
J: TRBJ2-5
size: once
D: TRBD2
DNA: TGTGCTAGTGGTTCGGGGGGGCCCCAAGAGACCCAGTACTTC
CDR3: CASGSGGPQETQYF

V: TRBV14
J: TRBJ1-1
size: .
D: .
DNA: TGTGCCAGCAGCCGTCGAGTAGGAACTGAAGCTTTCTTT
CDR3: CASSRRVGTEAFF

V: TRBV4-1
J: TRBJ2-1
size: .
D: TRBD2
DNA: TGCGCCAGCAGCCTCGGACTAGCGGGGACGTTTTACAATGAGCAGTTCTTC
CDR3: CASSLGLAGTFYNEQFF

V: TRBV5-4
J: TRBJ1-2
size: .
D: .
DNA: TGTGCCAGCAGCTTGAGGTTGGCAGGCCTCCCATATGGCTACACCTTC
CDR3: CASSLRLAGLPYGYTF

V: TRBV28
J: TRBJ2-5
size: .
D: TRBD2
DNA: TGTGCCAGCAGCTTCACGGGACTAGCGGGAGGAGAGACCCAGTACTTC
CDR3: CASSFTGLAGGETQYF

V: TRBV7-9
J: TRBJ2-5
size: once
D: TRBD1
DNA: TGTGCCAGCAGCTTTCGACAGGGGGTAGAGACCCAGTACTTC
CDR3: CASSFRQGVETQYF

V: TRBV2
J: TRBJ2-7
size: once
D: .
DNA: TGTGCCAGCAGGGACCAGGGGTTTGGTGAGCAGTACTTC
CDR3: CASRDQGFGEQYF

V: TRBV6-6
J: TRBJ2-3
size: .
D: TRBD2
DNA: TGTGCCAGCAGTCCGAGGTTATTCGGCGGGGGGACTCAAGCCCACACAGATACGCAGTATTTT
CDR3: CASSPRLFGGGTQAHTDTQYF

V: TRBV7-9
J: TRBJ2-7
size: .
D: TRBD1
DNA: TGTGCCAGCAGCTTCGGGACAGGGGGTCTAGGTGGTATCTACGAGCAGTACTTC
CDR3: CASSFGTGGLGGIYEQYF